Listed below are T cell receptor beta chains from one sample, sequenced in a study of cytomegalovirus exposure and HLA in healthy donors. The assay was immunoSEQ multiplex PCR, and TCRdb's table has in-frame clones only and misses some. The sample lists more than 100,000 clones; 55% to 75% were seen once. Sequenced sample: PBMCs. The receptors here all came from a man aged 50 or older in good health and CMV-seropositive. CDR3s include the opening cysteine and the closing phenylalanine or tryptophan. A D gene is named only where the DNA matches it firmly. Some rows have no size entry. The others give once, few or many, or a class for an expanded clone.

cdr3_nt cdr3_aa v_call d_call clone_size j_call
TGTGCCAGCAGCCCCGGCGGGAGCCAAAACATTCAGTACTTC CASSPGGSQNIQYF TRBV7-2 TRBD2 NA TRBJ2-4
TGTGCCAGCAGCGGACAGGGGTTAGCCAAAAACATTCAGTACTTC CASSGQGLAKNIQYF TRBV6-5 TRBD1 once TRBJ2-4
TGCGCCAGCAGCCCCGCAACGGACAGAAAGGTCGGGGAGCTGTTTTTT CASSPATDRKVGELFF TRBV5-1 NA NA TRBJ2-2
TGTGCCAGCAGCACCCACCTCGCGGGACAGGACATCTACGAGCAGTACTTC CASSTHLAGQDIYEQYF TRBV21-1 NA NA TRBJ2-7
TGCGCCAGCAGCTTGGCTCGCGGAGGAACTAATGAGCAGTTCTTC CASSLARGGTNEQFF TRBV5-1 NA NA TRBJ2-1
TGTGCCAGCAGTGAATTGGGGGGAACTAATGAAAAACTGTTTTTT CASSELGGTNEKLFF TRBV2 NA NA TRBJ1-4
TGTGCCAGCAGCTTCTCCGGGACTTTAGAGCAGTACTTC CASSFSGTLEQYF TRBV7-2 NA few TRBJ2-7
TGTGCCAGCAGCGCCACTTCAGGGTTGACTGAAGCTTTCTTT CASSATSGLTEAFF TRBV9 NA NA TRBJ1-1
TGTGCCAGTAGCCCGGACAGGCCGCTCTCTGGAAACACCATATATTTT CASSPDRPLSGNTIYF TRBV7-7 TRBD1 NA TRBJ1-3
TGTGCCAGCAGTGTGACAGGAAGGGGCTACACCTTC CASSVTGRGYTF TRBV25-1 NA few TRBJ1-2
TGTGCCAGCAGCTCTGGACAGGGGGGGACCCAAGAGACCCAGTACTTC CASSSGQGGTQETQYF TRBV7-7 TRBD1 NA TRBJ2-5
TGCGCCAGCAGCTCGGTGACAGAGACTTTTAACTATGGCTACACCTTC CASSSVTETFNYGYTF TRBV5-1 NA NA TRBJ1-2
TGTGCCAGCAGCCCAGACCGGGACAGGGTCAACGAGCAGTACTTC CASSPDRDRVNEQYF TRBV5-6 TRBD1 once TRBJ2-7
TGCAGCGGTGGGAGGCCAAGAGAGGGCTACACCTTC CSGGRPREGYTF TRBV29-1 NA NA TRBJ1-2
TGTGCCAGCAGCTTGGAGGCAGGGCGCTATGGCTACACCTTC CASSLEAGRYGYTF TRBV5-4 NA NA TRBJ1-2
TGTGCCAGTAGGGGATCCGGGACAGGTCAGACCGGGGAGCTGTTTTTT CASRGSGTGQTGELFF TRBV19 TRBD1 NA TRBJ2-2
TGTGCCAGCAGCTCCGGGACAGGGGGCCCTGAAGCTTTCTTT CASSSGTGGPEAFF TRBV5-6 TRBD1 NA TRBJ1-1
TGCGCCAGCAGCCATGTCCAGGGGGCCGGCAATCAGCCCCAGCATTTT CASSHVQGAGNQPQHF TRBV4-1 TRBD1 NA TRBJ1-5
TGTGCCATCAGTGGCACGCAAGGGGGCAGCTACACCTTC CAISGTQGGSYTF TRBV10-3 TRBD1 NA TRBJ1-2
TGTGCCAGCAGCTTAGAGAGGTCCGAAAAACTGTTTTTT CASSLERSEKLFF TRBV7-2 NA NA TRBJ1-4
TGTGCCAGCAGCTTTACAGGGGCAAGAAACGTTGATGGCTACACCTTC CASSFTGARNVDGYTF TRBV11-2 TRBD1 few TRBJ1-2
TGTGCCAGCAACCTGGACAGGGGGGGGACTGATACGCAGTATTTT CASNLDRGGTDTQYF TRBV2 TRBD1 once TRBJ2-3
TGCAGCGTTGTGCGGGACCCCGGGACCGGGGAGCTGTTTTTT CSVVRDPGTGELFF TRBV29-1 NA NA TRBJ2-2
TGTGCCATCAGTGAACAGGGGGCCTTTATGGGGGCCAACGTCCTGACTTTC CAISEQGAFMGANVLTF TRBV10-3 TRBD1 NA TRBJ2-6
TGCGCCAGCAGCTTGGCCAGGGGGCCCTACGAGCAGTACTTC CASSLARGPYEQYF TRBV5-1 TRBD1 NA TRBJ2-7
TGTGCCAGCAGTGTGTCCCTAAAAGGGGGCGAGCAGTACTTC CASSVSLKGGEQYF TRBV2 NA NA TRBJ2-7
TGTGCCAGCAGCGGCGGACAGGGCCTAGCTAACTATGGCTACACCTTC CASSGGQGLANYGYTF TRBV9 TRBD1 few TRBJ1-2
TGTGCCAGCAGCTCTCAGACAGGGGAGAACACTGAAGCTTTCTTT CASSSQTGENTEAFF TRBV7-2 TRBD1 few TRBJ1-1
TGTGCCAGTAGCGATTACCGGGACAGGGGGTACTCACACTCCTACAATGAGCAGTTCTTC CASSDYRDRGYSHSYNEQFF TRBV19 TRBD1 few TRBJ2-1
TGTGCCAGCAGCTCCGGGACAGCGGGGGACTATGGCTACACCTTC CASSSGTAGDYGYTF TRBV7-9 TRBD1 once TRBJ1-2
TGTGCCAGCAGCAACAGGGGGCTGGACTATGGCTACACCTTC CASSNRGLDYGYTF TRBV5-6 TRBD1 NA TRBJ1-2
TGCGCCAGCAGCTCCATTAGAGCAGATACGCAGTATTTT CASSSIRADTQYF TRBV5-1 NA few TRBJ2-3
TGTGCCAGCAGTGACCCGGGAAGGTCCACAGATACGCAGTATTTT CASSDPGRSTDTQYF TRBV2 NA NA TRBJ2-3
TGTGCCAGCAGCTTGGGAGGGAGTGGGTACGAGCAGTACTTC CASSLGGSGYEQYF TRBV7-2 TRBD2 NA TRBJ2-7
TGTGCCAGCTCCCCGGACAGCGAAGCTAACTATGGCTACACCTTC CASSPDSEANYGYTF TRBV18 NA NA TRBJ1-2
TGTGCCAGTAGTATAAGGGCTAGCGGGAGGACACTCTACAATGAGCAGTTCTTC CASSIRASGRTLYNEQFF TRBV19 TRBD2 few TRBJ2-1
TGTGCCAGCAGTCGGGACACTAGCTCTGGGGCCAACGTCCTGACTTTC CASSRDTSSGANVLTF TRBV27 NA NA TRBJ2-6
TGTGCCAGCAGCTTAGAGACGGGGAACACCATATATTTT CASSLETGNTIYF TRBV7-2 NA NA TRBJ1-3
TGCAGTGCTATGTTAACAGACGAGCAGTACTTC CSAMLTDEQYF TRBV20-1 NA once TRBJ2-7
TGCGCCAGCAGCCAAGACGGGAGCACAGATACGCAGTATTTT CASSQDGSTDTQYF TRBV4-1 NA NA TRBJ2-3
TGTGCCAGCAGTCAACAGGTGAACACCGGGGAGCTGTTTTTT CASSQQVNTGELFF TRBV6-6 NA NA TRBJ2-2